One and the same sample provided the 3 T cell receptor beta chains below, sequenced in a study of CD8 T cells in Susac syndrome. It was with random hexamers that 0.5 to 1 ug RNA was reverse transcribed. TCRdb analysed the immunoSEQ multiplex PCR reads with MiXCR anew, one entry per CDR3 protein. The sample carries about 80,000 distinct CDR3 sequences, 95% to 96% recorded once. The sample consisted of CD8+ T cells from PBMCs. Every receptor here comes from a human donor with Susac syndrome.

The CDR3 sequence is CASSSLERETQYF. The CDR3, as DNA: TGCGCCAGCAGCTCCTTGGAGCGGGAGACCCAGTACTTC. This rearrangement joins TRBV5-1 to TRBJ2-5, with TRBD2 as a possible D gene (5 bases). This CDR3 comprises 13 residues. Germline CDR1 is SGHRS and CDR2 is YFSETQ. V gave up 3 bases and J gave up 5 bases, with 11 bases separating them.

This chain joins TRBV19 and TRBJ1-2; D might be TRBD1 (5 bases). Germline CDR1 and CDR2: LNHDA and SQIVND (reference sequence). The CDR3 sequence is 13 residues long. V was cut by 3 bases and J by 4 bases, with 9 bases left in between. CDR3 coding DNA: TGTGCCAGTAGTATGGGGGATCCCTATGGCTACACCTTC. It is translated as CASSMGDPYGYTF.

V and J are TRBV13 and TRBJ1-2; possible D gene TRBD1, 5 bases. With 4 bases removed from V and 2 bases from J, the gap between germline ends came to 11 bases. This CDR3 comprises 14 residues. The germline V gene has CDR1 PRHDT and CDR2 FYEKMQ (reference sequence). The CDR3 spells CASSSRDGNYGYTF. As DNA, the CDR3 is TGTGCCAGCAGCTCCCGGGACGGCAACTATGGCTACACCTTC.